Following are 7 T cell receptor beta chains from one sample sequenced in a study of a mutant IDH1 vaccine in newly diagnosed glioma. Repertoires were generated with immunoSEQ multiplex PCR, while TCRdb's copy carries only in-frame clones and drops some. The sample holds more than 40,000 clones, approximately 78% seen once. For these TCRs, the target antigens are not known. Time point described: week 5, during vaccination. The study gave 300 ug of mutant IDH1 20-mer peptide per vaccine dose, with topical imiquimod. Sequences were derived from PBMCs, sampled from a glioma patient whose treatment included an IDH1 peptide vaccine. The receptors shown here come from a woman between 35 and 50 years old with glioma.

This clone was observed a single time. The rearrangement links TRBV5-5 to TRBJ2-5, with D hard to call. The V and J ends lost 0 bases and 3 bases respectively, with 9 bases between them. CDR1 and CDR2 from the germline V gene are SGHKS and YYEKEE (reference sequence). The CDR3 loop spans 14 amino acids. CDR3 in DNA: TGTGCCAGCAGCTTGGGGGGTTGGGAAGAGACCCAGTACTTC. Translation: CASSLGGWEETQYF.

The rearrangement links TRBV2 to TRBJ2-7, with D tentatively TRBD1 (5 bases). CDR1 is SNHLY, CDR2 FYNNEI, per germline. This CDR3 contains 13 residues. Trimming stripped 4 bases from V and 2 bases from J, with 9 bases between. This CDR3 reads CASSVGAAYEQYF. The CDR3, as DNA: TGTGCCAGCAGTGTAGGGGCAGCCTACGAGCAGTACTTC.

The V gene is TRBV7-9, the J gene TRBJ1-4; TRBD1 matches at 9 bases. Germline lookup yields CDR1 SEHNR and CDR2 FQNEAQ (reference sequence). CDR3 size: 14 residues. The V and J ends lost 6 bases and 6 bases, in that order; junction bases with no gene match: 5. CDR3 DNA sequence: TGTGCCAGCAGACCTACAGGGGGCGATGAAAAACTGTTTTTT. Its protein is CASRPTGGDEKLFF.

The V call is TRBV7-9, the J call TRBJ1-2, with 7 bases identical to TRBD1. The CDR3 has 16 amino acids. V dropped 5 bases and J dropped 4; count of bases not matched to a gene: 13. Germline V gene sequence: CDR1 SEHNR, CDR2 FQNEAQ (reference sequence). The CDR3 sequence is CASSPLTGAFSYGYTF. The CDR3 DNA reads TGTGCCAGCAGCCCACTAACAGGGGCCTTTTCCTATGGCTACACCTTC.

The chain uses TRBV7-9 and TRBJ2-1, with 14 bases aligning to TRBD2. Per germline, CDR1 SEHNR and CDR2 FQNEAQ (reference sequence). The CDR3 length is 16 residues. V dropped 3 bases and J dropped 6; count of bases not matched to a gene: 4. The CDR3 DNA is TGTGCCAGCAGCTTCCGGACTAGCGGGGGGATCAATGAGCAGTTCTTC. Its translation: CASSFRTSGGINEQFF.

The chain joins TRBV14 to TRBJ1-2, with 9 bases identical to TRBD1. V shed 2 bases, J shed 5 bases, and the junction held 6 bases outside the gene matches. CDR1 is SGHDN and CDR2 is FVKESK in the germline V gene. This CDR3 has 15 residues. CDR3 residues: CASSQSAGTGYGYTF. As DNA, the CDR3 is TGTGCCAGCAGCCAAAGCGCCGGGACAGGGTATGGCTACACCTTC.

The V and J genes are TRBV20-1 and TRBJ2-7; D is unclear. The germline V gene has CDR1 DFQATT and CDR2 SNEGSKA (reference sequence). This CDR3 contains 11 residues. Trimming stripped 6 bases from V and 7 bases from J, with 13 bases between. This CDR3 reads CSALSQREQYF. CDR3 in DNA: TGCAGTGCCCTTTCCCAGAGAGAGCAGTACTTC.